This T cell receptor (beta chain) came from a study of T cells in Graves' hyperthyroidism and ophthalmopathy. Amplification yielded TCR beta CDR3 regions, with RNA transcripts as the source. With the HTBI primer set, the TCR CDR3 went through a first round of RT-PCR. TCRdb recomputed calls from the multiplex PCR reads with MiXCR, one row per CDR3 protein. The sample gives nearly 600,000 distinct CDR3 sequences, approximately 14% of which show up once; over 6% is in the top ten. Points from the study as a whole: Blood also showed most of the thyroid clonotypes that were expanded above 0.001.

This clonotype was seen ten or more times. Its antigen remains unknown. Clinical Activity Scores of at least 3, NOSPECS grades of at least 4 and durations under 3 months characterized ophthalmopathy patients. Those patients with uncontrolled infection, other autoimmune disease, pregnancy or lactation were excluded. On the basis of clinical symptoms, serum thyroxine and TRAb, thyroid ultrasound and orbital computed tomography, diagnoses were made. This CDR3 is 13 amino acids long. Trimming removed 6 bases at V and 3 bases at J, with 11 bases between. This TCR was recovered from a young woman with Graves' ophthalmopathy. The specimen sequenced was blood. This rearrangement joins TRBV12-3 or TRBV12-4 to TRBJ1-2, with a weak D call TRBD1 (5 bases). CDR3 loop: CASSPDRYYGYTF. The CDR3, as DNA: TGTGCCAGCAGCCCAGACAGATACTATGGCTACACCTTC.